The 5 T cell receptor beta chains below were found in one sample sequenced in a study of cytomegalovirus exposure and HLA in healthy donors. This table comes from immunoSEQ multiplex PCR, and its TCRdb copy is limited to in-frame clones, with some not included. The data hold about 250,000 clones, with more than 85% observed a single time. The sample comprised PBMCs. The receptors shown here come from a man aged 18-30 years in good health and CMV-seropositive.

The chain joins TRBV28 to TRBJ1-1; D may be TRBD1 (5 bases). Germline loops: CDR1 MDHEN, CDR2 SYDVKM. V dropped 10 bases and J dropped 4 bases, with 13 bases sitting between them. This CDR3 has 12 residues. CDR3: CATKTGGTEAFF. CDR3 sequence (DNA): TGTGCCACCAAAACGGGGGGCACTGAAGCTTTCTTT.

The chain carries TRBV11-2 and TRBJ2-1, with 7 bases identical to TRBD2. CDR3 length: 16 amino acids. Losses at the gene ends were 1 base for V and 0 bases for J; bases not matched to a gene: 3. CDR1 SGHAT and CDR2 FQNNGV come from the germline V gene. CDR3 in amino acids: CASSLGGRGSYNEQFF. CDR3 DNA sequence: TGTGCCAGCAGCTTAGGGGGGAGGGGCTCCTACAATGAGCAGTTCTTC.

The CDR3 spells CASSLSFLAEQFF. The CDR3 DNA is TGTGCCAGCAGTTTATCATTCTTGGCTGAGCAGTTCTTC. The V and J genes are TRBV27 and TRBJ2-1; D uncertain. The CDR3 runs to 13 residues. Trimming removed 0 bases from V and 9 bases from J, with 9 bases in between. Per germline, CDR1 MNHEY and CDR2 SMNVEV (reference sequence).

This clone showed up just once. The chain links TRBV7-2 to TRBJ2-1, with 12 bases aligning to TRBD2. V was clipped by 5 bases and J by 0 bases; unmatched bases: 11. Germline assignment: CDR1 SGHTA and CDR2 FQGNSA. The CDR3 is made up of 19 amino acids. The CDR3 region has the DNA TGTGCCAGCAGCCCCACCTCTAGCGGGAGGGCCTACTCCTACAATGAGCAGTTCTTC. It codes for CASSPTSSGRAYSYNEQFF. The full variable domain, completed using reference TRBV7-2 and TRBJ2-1, is GAGVSQSPSNKVTEKGKDVELRCDPISGHTALYWYRQSLGQGLEFLIYFQGNSAPDKSGLPSDRFSAERTGGSVSTLTIQRTQQEDSAVYLCASSPTSSGRAYSYNEQFFGPGTRLTVL.

This chain uses TRBV4-1 with TRBJ2-5, with 7 bases aligning to TRBD1. There are 16 residues in the CDR3. With V trimmed by 2 bases and J by 4 bases, 10 bases remained unmatched. CDR1 MGHRA and CDR2 YSYEKL come from the germline V gene. CDR3: CASSQNMRGRGETQYF. The CDR3 DNA sequence: TGCGCCAGCAGCCAAAATATGAGGGGGCGCGGAGAGACCCAGTACTTC.